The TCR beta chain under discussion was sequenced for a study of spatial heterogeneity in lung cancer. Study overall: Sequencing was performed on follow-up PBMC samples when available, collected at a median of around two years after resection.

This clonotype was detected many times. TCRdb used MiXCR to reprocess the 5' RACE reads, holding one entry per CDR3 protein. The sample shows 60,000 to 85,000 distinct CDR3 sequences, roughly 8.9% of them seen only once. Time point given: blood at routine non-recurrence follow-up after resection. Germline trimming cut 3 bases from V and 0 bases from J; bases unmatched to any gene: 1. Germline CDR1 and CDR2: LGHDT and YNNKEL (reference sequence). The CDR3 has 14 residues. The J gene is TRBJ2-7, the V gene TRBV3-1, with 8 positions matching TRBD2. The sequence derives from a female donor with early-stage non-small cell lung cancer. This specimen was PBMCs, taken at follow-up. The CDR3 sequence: CASSQSGSSYEQYF. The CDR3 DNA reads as TGTGCCAGCAGCCAGAGCGGGAGCTCCTACGAGCAGTACTTC.